These 9 T cell receptor beta chains were all obtained from the same sample, sequenced in a study of cytomegalovirus exposure and HLA in healthy donors. The PCR ran on 60 Vbeta and 13 Jbeta primers. This table comes from immunoSEQ multiplex PCR, and its TCRdb copy is limited to in-frame clones, with some not included. Found here are 150,000 to 200,000 clones, 65% to 85% of them singletons; the top ten hold roughly 6.3%. The sequencing sample was made of PBMCs. The receptors were gathered from a male donor in good health and CMV-seropositive.

This clone has only a few counts. V is TRBV4-2 and J is TRBJ2-1; D not certain. The CDR3 loop spans 13 amino acids. V was shortened by 4 bases and J by 7 bases, with 11 bases between the two germline ends. Germline V gene data show CDR1 as LGHNA and CDR2 as YNFKEQ. CDR3 amino acids: CASSPFRGNEQFF. CDR3 in DNA: TGTGCCAGCAGCCCCTTCCGAGGAAATGAGCAGTTCTTC.

A few counts support this clone. The V and J genes are TRBV28 and TRBJ2-7, with a tentative D call TRBD1 (6 bases). Per germline, CDR1 MDHEN and CDR2 SYDVKM. CDR3 length: 17 amino acids. Trimming stripped 4 bases from V and 1 base from J, with 20 bases between. The CDR3 DNA reads as TGTGCCAGCAGTTCCACAGGGCCCCCTCCCTTTTCCTACGAGCAGTACTTC. Its translation is CASSSTGPPPFSYEQYF.

V and J are TRBV2 and TRBJ2-2, with D perhaps TRBD2 (6 bases). This CDR3 comprises 16 residues. Trimming cost V 9 bases and J 0 bases, with 17 bases left between them. Germline CDR1 SNHLY, CDR2 FYNNEI. This CDR3 is CASRPLSGANTGELFF. Here the CDR3 DNA reads TGTGCCAGTCGGCCCCTTAGCGGCGCGAACACCGGGGAGCTGTTTTTT.

CDR3 in DNA: TGTGCCAGCAGCTCCGGGACAGGGGGACATGAGCAGTTCTTC. Its protein product is CASSSGTGGHEQFF. The gene calls are TRBV7-6 and TRBJ2-1; 11 bases match TRBD1. The germline V gene has CDR1 SGHVS and CDR2 FNYEAQ. V gave up 4 bases and J gave up 8 bases; unmatched junction bases: 4. The CDR3 covers 14 residues.

V gene TRBV4-2 combines with J gene TRBJ1-2; D is ambiguous. This CDR3 comprises 15 residues. Germline loops: CDR1 LGHNA, CDR2 YNFKEQ. Trimming took off 0 bases at V and 4 bases at J, with 12 bases between the two ends. The DNA for the CDR3 is TGTGCCAGCAGCCAAGATACCGCAGATTTCTATGGCTACACCTTC. Translated: CASSQDTADFYGYTF.

Here the CDR3 DNA reads TGTGCCAGCAGTGCGGGACAGCTCGGGGCCAACGTCCTGACTTTC. Translated, it gives CASSAGQLGANVLTF. The V and J genes are TRBV25-1 and TRBJ2-6; 7 nucleotides line up with TRBD1. The CDR3 runs to 15 residues. Germline values: CDR1 MGHDK, CDR2 SYGVNS. V was pared by 4 bases and J by 4 bases, with 4 bases of the junction left unmatched.

V is TRBV30 and J is TRBJ1-1, with D perhaps TRBD1 (6 bases). The CDR3 extends over 13 amino acids. Germline V lookup: CDR1 GTSNPN, CDR2 SVGIG (reference sequence). Trimming stripped 4 bases from V and 3 bases from J, with 12 bases between. CDR3 DNA sequence: TGTGCCTGGAAACAGGGAGATTACACTGAAGCTTTCTTT. Translating it yields CAWKQGDYTEAFF. The complete variable domain, with remaining parts taken from reference TRBV30 and TRBJ1-1, reads SQTIHQWPATLVQPVGSPLSLECTVEGTSNPNLYWYRQAAGRGLQLLFYSVGIGQISSEVPQNLSASRPQDRQFILSSKKLLLSDSGFYLCAWKQGDYTEAFFGQGTRLTVV.

This sequence joins TRBV9 and TRBJ1-4, with D uncertain. The CDR3 loop spans 15 amino acids. CDR1 and CDR2 (germline): SGDLS, YYNGEE. The V end lost 0 bases, the J end lost 0 bases, and 6 bases lay between the germline ends. DNA of the CDR3: TGTGCCAGCAGCGTAGGCTCTACAACTAATGAAAAACTGTTTTTT. Its protein product is CASSVGSTTNEKLFF.

The chain employs TRBV6-4 and TRBJ2-3, with 12 nucleotides matching TRBD2. Germline V gives CDR1 MRHNA, CDR2 SNTAGT. V dropped 5 bases and J dropped 2; count of bases not matched to a gene: 8. This CDR3 contains 17 residues. Here the CDR3 DNA reads TGTGCCAGCAGTTGGACTAGCGGGATAAATCCCACAGATACGCAGTATTTT. This encodes CASSWTSGINPTDTQYF.